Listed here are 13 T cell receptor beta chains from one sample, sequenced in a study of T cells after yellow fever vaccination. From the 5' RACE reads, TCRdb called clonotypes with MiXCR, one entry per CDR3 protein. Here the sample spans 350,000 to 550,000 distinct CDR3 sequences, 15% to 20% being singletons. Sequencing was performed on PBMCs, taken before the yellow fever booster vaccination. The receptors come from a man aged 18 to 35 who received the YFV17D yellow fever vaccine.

The CDR3 loop is CASTPSVRGRNKNIQYF. The DNA of the CDR3 is TGTGCCAGCACACCCTCGGTTAGGGGGAGGAATAAAAACATTCAGTACTTC. The chain recombines TRBV28 with TRBJ2-4; tentatively, D is TRBD1 or TRBD2 (6 bases each). The CDR3 loop spans 17 amino acids. V was clipped by 7 bases and J by 4 bases, with 23 bases between them. Looked up from germline, CDR1 is MDHEN and CDR2 is SYDVKM.

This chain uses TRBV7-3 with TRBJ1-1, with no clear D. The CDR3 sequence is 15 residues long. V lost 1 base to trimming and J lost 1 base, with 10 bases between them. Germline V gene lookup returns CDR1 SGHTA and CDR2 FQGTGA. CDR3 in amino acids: CASSLRGRKNTEAFF. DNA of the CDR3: TGTGCCAGCAGCTTAAGAGGGCGTAAGAACACTGAAGCTTTCTTT.

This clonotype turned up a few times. CDR3: CATSLGPTNYEQYF. CDR3 nucleotides: TGCGCCACCTCTTTGGGCCCGACCAACTACGAGCAGTACTTC. This chain joins TRBV5-1 and TRBJ2-7, with D uncertain. The CDR3 totals 14 residues. Looked up from germline, CDR1 is SGHRS and CDR2 is YFSETQ. V lost 9 bases to trimming and J lost 3 bases, with 19 bases between them.

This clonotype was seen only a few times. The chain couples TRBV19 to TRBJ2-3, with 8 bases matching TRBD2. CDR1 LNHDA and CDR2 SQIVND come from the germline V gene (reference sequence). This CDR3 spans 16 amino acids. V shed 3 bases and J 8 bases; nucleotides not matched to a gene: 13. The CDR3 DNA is TGTGCCAGTAGTATGGTGAGCGGGGGCCTACAAAGTACGCAGTATTTT. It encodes CASSMVSGGLQSTQYF.

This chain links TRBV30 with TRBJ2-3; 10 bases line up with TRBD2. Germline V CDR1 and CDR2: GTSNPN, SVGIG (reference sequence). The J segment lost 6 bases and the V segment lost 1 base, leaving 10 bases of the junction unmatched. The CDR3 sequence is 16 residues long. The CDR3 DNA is TGTGCCTGGAGTGGTAGCGGGGGGCGTTTAGGTGATACGCAGTATTTT. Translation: CAWSGSGGRLGDTQYF.

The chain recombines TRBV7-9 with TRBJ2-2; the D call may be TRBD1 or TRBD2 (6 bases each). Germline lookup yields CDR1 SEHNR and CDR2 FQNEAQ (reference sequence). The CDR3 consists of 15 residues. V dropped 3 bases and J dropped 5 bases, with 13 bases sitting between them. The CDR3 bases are TGTGCCAGCAGCTTCTGGAGGGGGAAAACCGGGGAGCTGTTTTTT. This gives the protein CASSFWRGKTGELFF.

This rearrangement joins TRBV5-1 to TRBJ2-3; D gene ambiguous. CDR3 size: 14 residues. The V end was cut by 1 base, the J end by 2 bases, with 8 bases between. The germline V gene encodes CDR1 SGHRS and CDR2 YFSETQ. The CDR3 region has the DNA TGCGCCAGCAGCTTGATGGGCAACACAGATACGCAGTATTTT. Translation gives CASSLMGNTDTQYF.

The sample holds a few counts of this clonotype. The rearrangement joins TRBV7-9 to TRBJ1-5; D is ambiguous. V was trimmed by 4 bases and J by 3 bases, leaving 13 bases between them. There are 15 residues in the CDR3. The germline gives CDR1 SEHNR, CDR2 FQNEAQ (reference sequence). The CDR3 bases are TGTGCCAGCAGCTCCGCAGGAACGATCAATCAGCCCCAGCATTTT. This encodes CASSSAGTINQPQHF.

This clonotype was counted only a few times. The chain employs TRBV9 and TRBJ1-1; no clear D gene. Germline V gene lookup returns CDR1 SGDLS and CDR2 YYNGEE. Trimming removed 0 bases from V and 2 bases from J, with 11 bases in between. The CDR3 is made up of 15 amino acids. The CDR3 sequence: CASSVDGGPNTEAFF. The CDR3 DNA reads TGTGCCAGCAGCGTAGATGGAGGCCCTAACACTGAAGCTTTCTTT.

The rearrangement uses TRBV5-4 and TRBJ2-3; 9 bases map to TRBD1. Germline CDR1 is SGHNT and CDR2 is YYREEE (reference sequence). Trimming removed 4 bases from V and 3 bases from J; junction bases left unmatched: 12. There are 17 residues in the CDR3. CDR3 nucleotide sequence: TGTGCCAGCAGCCAAGGAGCTATGGGACAGGGAACAGATACGCAGTATTTT. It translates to CASSQGAMGQGTDTQYF.

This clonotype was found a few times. This chain's CDR3 is CASSPARGPYEQYF. CDR3 DNA sequence: TGTGCCAGCAGCCCCGCCCGGGGACCCTACGAGCAGTACTTC. The chain links TRBV3-1 to TRBJ2-7; D is perhaps TRBD1 or TRBD2 (5 bases each). Germline values: CDR1 LGHDT, CDR2 YNNKEL (reference sequence). The CDR3 is 14 amino acids. The V and J ends lost 4 bases and 2 bases respectively, with 12 bases between them.

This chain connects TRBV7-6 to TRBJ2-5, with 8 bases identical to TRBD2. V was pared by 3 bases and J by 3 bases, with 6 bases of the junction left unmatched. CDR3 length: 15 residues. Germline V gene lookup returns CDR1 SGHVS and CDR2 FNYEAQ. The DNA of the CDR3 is TGTGCCAGCAGCTTCGGAGGCGGGGGGAAAGAGACCCAGTACTTC. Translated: CASSFGGGGKETQYF.

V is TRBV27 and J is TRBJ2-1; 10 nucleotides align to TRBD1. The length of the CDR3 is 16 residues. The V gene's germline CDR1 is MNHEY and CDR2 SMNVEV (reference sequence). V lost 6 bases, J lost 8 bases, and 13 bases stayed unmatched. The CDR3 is CASSRIPGTGEHEQFF. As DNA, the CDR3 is TGTGCCAGCAGCCGGATTCCCGGGACAGGGGAACATGAGCAGTTCTTC.